The source of this TCR beta chain is a study of T cells expressing NK-cell markers. For each CDR3 protein, TCRdb gives one entry from its re-call of the 5' RACE reads, without DNA. Its listing shows some 600,000 distinct CDR3 sequences. Germline lookup yields CDR1 MNHEY and CDR2 SVGAGI. The CDR3 totals 14 residues. The sequenced sample consisted of blood T cells: a sorted CD56 or NKG2C T cell subset, CD4+ or CD8+ T cells, or bulk PBMC T cells (not recorded which). The chain is built from TRBV6-5 and TRBJ1-5; checking the TCRdb D call of TRBD1 is not possible without DNA. This TCR was recovered from a man aged 18 to 29 in good health. The CDR3 protein is CASSYSQGHQPQHF.